This T cell receptor (beta chain) was profiled in a study of beta chain features in type 1 diabetes. What was sequenced were expressed TCRB transcripts, since all of the isolated RNA had been reverse transcribed. TCRdb keeps only in-frame clones here, not all; method: immunoSEQ multiplex PCR. The sample contains fewer than 450,000 clones, roughly 12% of which appear only once. Germline-derived CDR1 and CDR2 are SGHRS and YFSETQ. Trimming cost V 1 base and J 7 bases; bases outside gene matches: 3. The length of the CDR3 is 14 residues. Notes on the study in general: All four CD4+ subsets from Type 1 diabetes patients carried moderately but significantly shorter TCRB CDR3s. In type 1 diabetes patients, VDJ junctions had fewer insertions; deletions at these junctions were more frequent.

Note on this clone: Its target is unknown.

The V and J genes are TRBV5-1 and TRBJ2-1; 9 nucleotides align to TRBD1. The sample taken for sequencing was naive CD4+ T cells from blood. This clonotype was sampled from a woman in her late teens or twenties with type 1 diabetes. The CDR3 DNA reads TGCGCCAGCAGCTTGACAGGGGGCGAGAATGAGCAGTTCTTC. It translates to CASSLTGGENEQFF.